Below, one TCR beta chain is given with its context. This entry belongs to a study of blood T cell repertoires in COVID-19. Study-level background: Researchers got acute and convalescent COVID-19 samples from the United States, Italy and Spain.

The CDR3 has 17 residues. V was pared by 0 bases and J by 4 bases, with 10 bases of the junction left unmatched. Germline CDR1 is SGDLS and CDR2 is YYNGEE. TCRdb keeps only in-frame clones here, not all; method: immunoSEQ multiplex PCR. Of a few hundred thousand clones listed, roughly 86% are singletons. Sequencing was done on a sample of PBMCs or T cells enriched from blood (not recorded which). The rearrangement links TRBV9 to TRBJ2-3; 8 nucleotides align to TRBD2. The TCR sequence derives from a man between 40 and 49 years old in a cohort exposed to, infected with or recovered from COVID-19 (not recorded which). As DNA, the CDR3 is TGTGCCAGCAGCGTAGAGGGGGTAGCGGGAAATCCAGATACGCAGTATTTT. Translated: CASSVEGVAGNPDTQYF.